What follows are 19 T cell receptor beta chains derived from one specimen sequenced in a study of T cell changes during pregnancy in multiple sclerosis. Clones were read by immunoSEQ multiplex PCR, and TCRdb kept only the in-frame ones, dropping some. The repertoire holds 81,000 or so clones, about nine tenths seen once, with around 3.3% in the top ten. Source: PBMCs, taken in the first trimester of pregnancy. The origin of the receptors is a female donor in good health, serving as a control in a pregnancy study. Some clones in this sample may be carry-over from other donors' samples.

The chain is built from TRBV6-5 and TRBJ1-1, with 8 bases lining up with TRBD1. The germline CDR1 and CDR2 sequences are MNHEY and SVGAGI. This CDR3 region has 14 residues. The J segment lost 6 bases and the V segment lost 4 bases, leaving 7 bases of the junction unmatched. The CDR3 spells CASSFRQGRAEAFF. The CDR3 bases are TGTGCCAGCAGTTTCAGACAGGGGAGGGCTGAAGCTTTCTTT.

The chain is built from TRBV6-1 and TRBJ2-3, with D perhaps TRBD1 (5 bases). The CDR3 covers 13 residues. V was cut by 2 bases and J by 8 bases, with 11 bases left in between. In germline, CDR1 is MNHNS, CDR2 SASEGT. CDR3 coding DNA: TGTGCCAGCAGTGAATATCCTCAGGGTACGCAGTATTTT. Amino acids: CASSEYPQGTQYF.

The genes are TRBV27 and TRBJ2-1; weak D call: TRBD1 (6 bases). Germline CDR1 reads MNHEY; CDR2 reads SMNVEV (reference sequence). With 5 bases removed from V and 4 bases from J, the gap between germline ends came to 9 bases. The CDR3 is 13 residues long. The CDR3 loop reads CASSPGTYNEQFF. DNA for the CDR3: TGTGCCAGCAGTCCGGGGACATACAATGAGCAGTTCTTC.

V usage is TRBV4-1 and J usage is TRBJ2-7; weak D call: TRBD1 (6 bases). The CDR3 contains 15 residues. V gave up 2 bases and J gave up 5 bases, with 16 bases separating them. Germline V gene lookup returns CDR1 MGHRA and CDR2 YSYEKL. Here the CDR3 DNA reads TGCGCCAGCAGCCAACTTGCCACGACAGGCCACGAGCAGTACTTC. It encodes CASSQLATTGHEQYF.

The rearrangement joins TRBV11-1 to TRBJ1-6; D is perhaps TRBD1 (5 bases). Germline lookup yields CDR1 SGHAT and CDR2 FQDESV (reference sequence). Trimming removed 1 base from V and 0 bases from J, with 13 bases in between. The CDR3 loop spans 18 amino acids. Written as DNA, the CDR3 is TGTGCCAGCAGCTTAGGGGGCAGGGCAGACTCCTATAATTCACCCCTCCACTTT. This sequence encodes CASSLGGRADSYNSPLHF.

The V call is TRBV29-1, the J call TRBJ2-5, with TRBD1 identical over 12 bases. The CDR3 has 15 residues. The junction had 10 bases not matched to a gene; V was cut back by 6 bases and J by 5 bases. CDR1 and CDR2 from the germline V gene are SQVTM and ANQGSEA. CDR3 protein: CSVAGTGGLGETQYF. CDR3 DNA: TGCAGCGTAGCCGGGACAGGGGGCCTTGGGGAGACCCAGTACTTC.

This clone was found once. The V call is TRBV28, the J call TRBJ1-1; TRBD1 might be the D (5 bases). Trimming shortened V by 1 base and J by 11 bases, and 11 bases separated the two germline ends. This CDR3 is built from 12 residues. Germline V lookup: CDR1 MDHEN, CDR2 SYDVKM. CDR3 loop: CASSLSGIGAFF. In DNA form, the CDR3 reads TGTGCCAGCAGTTTATCAGGGATCGGGGCTTTCTTT.

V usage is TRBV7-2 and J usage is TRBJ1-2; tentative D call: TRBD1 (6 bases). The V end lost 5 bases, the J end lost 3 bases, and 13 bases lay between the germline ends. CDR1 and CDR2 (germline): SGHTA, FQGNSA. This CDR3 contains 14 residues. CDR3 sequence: CASSKQGVDYGYTF. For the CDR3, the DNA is TGTGCCAGCAGCAAACAGGGAGTTGACTATGGCTACACCTTC.

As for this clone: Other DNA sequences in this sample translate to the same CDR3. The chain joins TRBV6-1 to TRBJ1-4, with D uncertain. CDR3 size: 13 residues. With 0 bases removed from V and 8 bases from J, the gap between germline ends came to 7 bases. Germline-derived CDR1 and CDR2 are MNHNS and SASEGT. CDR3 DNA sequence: TGTGCCAGCAGTGAAGCGGGCGGGGAAAAACTGTTTTTT. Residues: CASSEAGGEKLFF.

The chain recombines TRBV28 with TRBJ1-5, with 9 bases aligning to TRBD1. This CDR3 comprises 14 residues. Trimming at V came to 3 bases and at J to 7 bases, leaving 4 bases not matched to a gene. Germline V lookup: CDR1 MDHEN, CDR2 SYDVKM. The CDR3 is CASSLDRGGQPQHF. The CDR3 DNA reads TGTGCCAGCAGTTTGGACAGGGGAGGCCAGCCCCAGCATTTT.

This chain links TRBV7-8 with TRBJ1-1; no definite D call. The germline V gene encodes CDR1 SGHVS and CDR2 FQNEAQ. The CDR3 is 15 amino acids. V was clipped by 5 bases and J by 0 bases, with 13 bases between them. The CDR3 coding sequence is TGTGCCAGCAGCCTACGCGGGCAGGTGAACACTGAAGCTTTCTTT. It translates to CASSLRGQVNTEAFF.

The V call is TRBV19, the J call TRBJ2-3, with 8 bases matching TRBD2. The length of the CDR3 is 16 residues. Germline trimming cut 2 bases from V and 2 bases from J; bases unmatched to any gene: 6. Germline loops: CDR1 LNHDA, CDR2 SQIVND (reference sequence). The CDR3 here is CASSINLAGPTDTQYF. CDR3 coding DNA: TGTGCCAGTAGTATAAATCTAGCGGGTCCCACAGATACGCAGTATTTT.

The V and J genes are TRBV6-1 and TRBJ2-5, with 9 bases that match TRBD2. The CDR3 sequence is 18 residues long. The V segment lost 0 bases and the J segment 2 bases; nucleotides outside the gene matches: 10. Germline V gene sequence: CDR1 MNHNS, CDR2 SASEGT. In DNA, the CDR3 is TGTGCCAGCAGTGAAGCGAGGGTAGCGGGGGCGGGGCAAGAGACCCAGTACTTC. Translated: CASSEARVAGAGQETQYF.

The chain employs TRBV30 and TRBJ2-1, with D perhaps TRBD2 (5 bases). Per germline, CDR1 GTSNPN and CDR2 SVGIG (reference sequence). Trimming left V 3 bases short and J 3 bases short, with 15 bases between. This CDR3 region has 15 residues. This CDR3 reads CAWRSRATDYNEQFF. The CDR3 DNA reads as TGTGCCTGGAGATCGCGGGCTACCGACTACAATGAGCAGTTCTTC.

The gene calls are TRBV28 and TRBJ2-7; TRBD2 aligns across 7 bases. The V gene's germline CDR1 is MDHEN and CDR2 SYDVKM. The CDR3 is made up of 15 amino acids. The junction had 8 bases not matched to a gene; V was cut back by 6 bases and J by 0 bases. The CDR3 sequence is CASRVARGSSYEQYF. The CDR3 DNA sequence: TGTGCCAGCAGAGTGGCGCGGGGGTCCTCCTACGAGCAGTACTTC.

In nucleotides, the CDR3 is TGTGCCAGCAGCGTAACAGCGGGAGGGCCCCCCTACGAGCAGTACTTC. It specifies CASSVTAGGPPYEQYF. The chain links TRBV9 to TRBJ2-7, with 10 nucleotides matching TRBD2. CDR1 SGDLS and CDR2 YYNGEE come from the germline V gene. Trimming took 1 base from V and 2 from J; bases not matched to a gene: 6. The CDR3 is 16 residues long.

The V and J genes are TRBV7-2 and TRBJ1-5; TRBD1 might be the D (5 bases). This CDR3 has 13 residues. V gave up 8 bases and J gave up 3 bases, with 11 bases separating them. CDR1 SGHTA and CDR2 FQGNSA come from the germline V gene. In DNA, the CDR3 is TGTGCCAGCGGGGGGAGAGTCAATCAGCCCCAGCATTTT. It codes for CASGGRVNQPQHF.

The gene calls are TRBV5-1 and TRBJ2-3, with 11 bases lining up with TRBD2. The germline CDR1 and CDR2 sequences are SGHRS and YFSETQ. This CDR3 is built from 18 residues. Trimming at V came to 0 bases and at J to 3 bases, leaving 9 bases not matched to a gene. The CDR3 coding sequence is TGCGCCAGCAGCTTGGGAGGTAGCGGGGGGGCCGGGACAGATACGCAGTATTTT. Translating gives CASSLGGSGGAGTDTQYF.

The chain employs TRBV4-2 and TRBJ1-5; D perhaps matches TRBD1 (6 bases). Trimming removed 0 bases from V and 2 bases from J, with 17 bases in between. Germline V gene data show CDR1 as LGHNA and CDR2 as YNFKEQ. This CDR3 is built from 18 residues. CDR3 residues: CASSQEYGGASGNQPQHF. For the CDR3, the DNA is TGTGCCAGCAGCCAAGAATACGGGGGGGCTTCGGGCAATCAGCCCCAGCATTTT.